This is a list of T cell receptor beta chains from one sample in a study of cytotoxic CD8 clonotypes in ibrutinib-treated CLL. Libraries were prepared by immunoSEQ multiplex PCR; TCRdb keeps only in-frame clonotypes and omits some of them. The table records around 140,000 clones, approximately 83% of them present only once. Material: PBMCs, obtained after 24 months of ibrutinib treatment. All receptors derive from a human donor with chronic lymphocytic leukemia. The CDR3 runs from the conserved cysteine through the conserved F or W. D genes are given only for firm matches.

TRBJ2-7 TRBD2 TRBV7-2 CASSLVISSGSYEQYF
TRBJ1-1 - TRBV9 CASSVLGFGAEAFF
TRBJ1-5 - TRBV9 CASSVTGTRDQPQHF
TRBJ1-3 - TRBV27 CASTSRLQPGYTIYF
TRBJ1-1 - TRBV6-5 CASRIEQGRGTEAFF
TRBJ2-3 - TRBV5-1 CASSLDAFSQGKLNTQYF
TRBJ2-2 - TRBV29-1 CSVETTAAGELFF
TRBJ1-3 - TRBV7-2 CASSPRQPGPRNTIYF
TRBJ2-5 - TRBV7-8 CASRSGRTAQETQYF
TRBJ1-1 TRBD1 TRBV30 CAWSRFGQGRTEAFF
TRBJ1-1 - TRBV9 CASSVHPPGSIAEAFF
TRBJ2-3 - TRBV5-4 CASSPSSHLDTQYF
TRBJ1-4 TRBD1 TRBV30 CACFPLLDRVHEKLFF
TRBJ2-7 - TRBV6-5 CASSASYEQYF
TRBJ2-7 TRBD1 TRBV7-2 CASSSTITGTGVLYEQYF
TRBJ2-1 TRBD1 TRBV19 CATGPRQGVSNEQFF
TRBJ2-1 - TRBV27 CASSLKGGKAGSSYNEQFF
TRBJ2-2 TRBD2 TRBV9 CASSVTLAGGGGELFF
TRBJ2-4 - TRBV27 CASSFTTRTTGAKNIQYF
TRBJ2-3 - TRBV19 CASRSSSGYTDTQYF
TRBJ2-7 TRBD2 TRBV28 CASSSVGLADSYEQYF
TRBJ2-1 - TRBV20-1 CSAEEYNEQFF
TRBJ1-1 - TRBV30 CAWSPRRTLNTEAFF
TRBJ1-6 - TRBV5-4 CASSLAGYGSPLHF
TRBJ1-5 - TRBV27 CASSPGLEGWSNQPQHF
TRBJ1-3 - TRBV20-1 CSALREDTIYF
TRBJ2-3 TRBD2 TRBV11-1 CASSRDRTRADTQYF